This T cell receptor beta chain was profiled in a study of T-cell memory formation after mild COVID-19 (dated by TCRdb to about 2021). With regard to the full study: Most TCR sequence clusters were specific to one of the two donors. The cohort was made up of two young adult volunteers, one female and one male, who were previously healthy. Longitudinal TCRalpha and TCRbeta repertoire sequencing tracked T-cell clones expanding and contracting after mild COVID-19 in a couple of donors. Here is what the overall study found, with its caveats: From day 15 to 85, contracting clones showed balanced CD4/CD8 phenotypes, whereas a second wave of clones that expanded from day 15 to 37 leaned towards CD4+. Contracting CD4+ clones were located mainly in the CM and EM memory subsets, whereas CD8+ clones were found to be enriched in EMRA. Some responding clones were detected in pre-infection memory, which suggested that pre-existing cross-reactive memory T cells had joined the SARS-CoV-2 response. Whether the second-wave clones peaking on day 37 were SARS-CoV-2 specific was not confirmed. The study covered only a couple of mild cases, and larger cohorts including severe cases with pre-infection samples were considered necessary.

This clonotype was counted many times. Its antigen is not yet known. No base-level quality is on record; no much larger clone is a single base apart. Sequencing used an Illumina NovaSeq 6000. TCRalpha and TCRbeta cDNA libraries were constructed by 5'RACE with constant-segment primers, with sample barcodes and unique molecular identifiers being introduced. RNA was extracted from every sample with Trizol reagent. Libraries were amplified in two PCR steps, with a second sample barcode and Illumina TruSeq adapters added in the second step. The libraries were sequenced on an Illumina NovaSeq using 2 x 150 bp paired-end reads. In the source study's methods: Reads were demultiplexed and collapsed into UMI-guided consensus sequences with migec v1.2.7. Using mixcr v2.1.11, UMI consensuses were aligned to TRA and TRB V and J templates and then assembled into clonotypes. Expanded or contracted clonotypes were those called significant by both edgeR and NoisET, with noise models trained on biological replicates. For edgeR calls, the cutoffs were a false discovery rate-adjusted p below 0.01 and a log2 fold-change threshold of 1. As an exploratory analysis of dynamics, max-normalized trajectories of the 1000 most abundant clonotypes were examined with PCA combined with hierarchical clustering. Separately sequenced CD4+ and CD8+ repertoires were used to assign the CD4 or CD8 phenotype of responding clones. TCRdb redid the processing of the public reads, applying fastp at Q25 and MiXCR, and retained in-frame beta chains. Every distinct CDR3 protein forms one entry, paired with its most common genes and DNA. These V and J calls derive from TCRdb rather than the authors' analysis. This sample holds just over 350,000 distinct CDR3 sequences; over 13% were observed only once. The ten largest clones capture about 22% of the sample.

Ficoll-Paque density gradient centrifugation was the method used to isolate PBMCs. Deletion took 8 bases off V and 4 bases off J, with a span of 10 bases between the germline ends. The CDR3 numbers 12 residues from cysteine through phenylalanine. Left in the record is the CDR3 DNA by itself, 36 bases read in frame from the first base. The clonotype was recovered from a man younger than 35 who had mild COVID-19 (a few samples of this study predate the infection). The sample titles of this study are shuffled in the database, so cell type and time point are left out; the donor was told from shared clones. The sample consisted of PBMCs or a T cell subset sorted from them (not recorded which). Recombination linked TRBV12-3 or TRBV12-4 to TRBJ2-3, with a weak D call of TRBD2 (7 bases match). The CDR3 has the sequence CASGGAPDTQYF. The nucleotide sequence reads TGTGCCAGCGGGGGGGCCCCAGATACGCAGTATTTT.